This T cell receptor (beta chain) was profiled in a study of blood T cell repertoires in COVID-19. About the research overall: The study drew acute and convalescent COVID-19 samples from the United States, Italy and Spain. Sample material is recorded as cDNA or gDNA derived from T cells, B-cell-depleted T cells, or PBMCs.

V trimming: 5 bases; J trimming: 6 bases; junction bases outside the gene matches: 8. The CDR3 consists of 16 residues. From germline, CDR1 is SGHTA and CDR2 FQGNSA. Two negative PCRs, clearance, or symptom resolution characterized the recovered Cohort 3 donors. TCRdb keeps only in-frame clones here, not all; method: immunoSEQ multiplex PCR. The sample has around 230,000 clones, roughly 90% seen once. The rearrangement uses TRBV7-2 and TRBJ2-1, with 12 bases identical to TRBD2. The sample was PBMCs or T cells enriched from blood (not recorded which). The sequence derives from a woman in her twenties or thirties who had recovered from COVID-19. DNA of the CDR3: TGTGCCAGCAGCCCCGATCTAGCGGGGGGGCGCAATGAGCAGTTCTTC. It is translated as CASSPDLAGGRNEQFF.